This TCR beta chain was profiled in a study of cytomegalovirus exposure and HLA in healthy donors. V lost 3 bases, J lost 6 bases, and 15 bases lay in between. This CDR3 is 13 amino acids long. Germline-derived CDR1 and CDR2 are SQVTM and ANQGSEA. This clone was recorded only once. The target antigen is unknown. The validation cohort, a group of 100 to 150 subjects, included the donors and was separate from the roughly 620-subject first cohort. The study, taken as a whole, reports: Cytomegalovirus-associated TCR beta chains were listed, numbering over 150. Rare TCR sequences dominated, though some public TCRs recurred in many donors.

TCRdb's copy holds only in-frame clones and misses some; the assay was immunoSEQ multiplex PCR. The sample yields about 130,000 clones, around 90% seen once. The chain uses TRBV29-1 and TRBJ2-7; D uncertain. Material for sequencing was PBMCs. The source of this sequence is a woman aged 18 to 35 in good health and CMV-seronegative. CDR3 sequence: CSVDYPGTSEQYF. The CDR3 DNA reads as TGCAGCGTTGATTACCCTGGTACAAGCGAGCAGTACTTC.